This entry is about one T cell receptor beta chain. Antigen unknown. CDR1 and CDR2 (germline): GTSNPN, SVGIG (reference sequence). This CDR3 region has 14 residues. V was shortened by 3 bases and J by 4 bases, with 13 bases between the two germline ends. This sample was included in a study of cytomegalovirus exposure and HLA in healthy donors. Study-wide findings and caveats: CMV serostatus alone was available as immune exposure information. Reports indicate that TCR beta sequences accurately predicted the HLA-A and HLA-B alleles of most subjects. There were reportedly fewer N-insertions in an Asian-associated ancestry cluster than the approximately 630-donor mean, in a later analysis.

PCR employed 60 Vbeta and 13 Jbeta primers. Per the authors' pipeline: In a later analysis, the count reached 76 million or so unique TCR beta chains, with roughly 9.9 million shared. The assay was immunoSEQ multiplex PCR, and TCRdb's table has in-frame clones only and misses some. V, J and clone size are those of that table, while D and trimming were read from the DNA. The sample records some 70,000 clones, around 78% being singletons. The sequence derives from a man aged 18 to 29 in good health and CMV-seropositive. The chain links TRBV30 to TRBJ1-3, with D possibly being TRBD1 (5 bases). Material for sequencing was PBMCs. The CDR3 coding sequence is TGTGCCTGGAGAGGCCGCCAGGGAGGAAACACCATATATTTT. This translates into CAWRGRQGGNTIYF. Drawing the rest from reference TRBV30 and TRBJ1-3, the complete variable domain is SQTIHQWPATLVQPVGSPLSLECTVEGTSNPNLYWYRQAAGRGLQLLFYSVGIGQISSEVPQNLSASRPQDRQFILSSKKLLLSDSGFYLCAWRGRQGGNTIYFGEGSWLTVV.